These 8 T cell receptor beta chains originate from one sample sequenced in a study of persistence of HIV-infected CD4 T cells. Cells were stimulated nonspecifically with anti-CD3/anti-CD28 magnetic beads. Sorting of responding CD4+ T cells relied on upregulated CD40 ligand together with CD69. Their specific antigens are unknown. The libraries were made with immunoSEQ version 4 in survey mode. Produced via immunoSEQ multiplex PCR; TCRdb's table is partial and in-frame only. The sample comprises about 46,000 clones, approximately 90% of which are singletons, and 3% to 3.5% rests with the top ten. The sequences come from CD4+ T cells sorted from PBMCs after 18-hour stimulation, collected from a patient who received antiretroviral therapy. The receptor set was obtained from an adult woman with HIV who was CMV-seropositive.

This clone was seen once. CDR3 amino acids: CASSETNGTRPGNTIYF. Here the CDR3 DNA reads TGTGCCAGCAGTGAAACGAACGGGACAAGGCCTGGAAACACCATATATTTT. The rearrangement links TRBV6-1 to TRBJ1-3, with D perhaps matching TRBD1 (6 bases). The CDR3 sequence is 17 residues long. The V end lost 2 bases, the J end lost 2 bases, and 16 bases lay between the germline ends. Germline V lookup: CDR1 MNHNS, CDR2 SASEGT.

The chain combines TRBV12-3 or TRBV12-4 with TRBJ2-7, with a tentative D call TRBD1 (6 bases). The CDR3 spans 13 residues. V lost 10 bases and J 5 bases, leaving 18 bases between the germline ends. The CDR3 DNA reads TGTGCCACTAGACCGGGACATATGGACGAGCAGTACTTC. The encoded protein is CATRPGHMDEQYF.

The rearrangement uses TRBV5-5 and TRBJ2-3; no firm D call. CDR1 and CDR2 (germline): SGHKS, YYEKEE (reference sequence). V was pared by 2 bases and J by 1 base, with 17 bases between. This CDR3 has 17 residues. The CDR3 loop is CASSFRWSPRGTDTQYF. CDR3 DNA sequence: TGTGCCAGCAGCTTTAGGTGGAGTCCCCGGGGCACAGATACGCAGTATTTT. The whole variable domain, filled in from reference TRBV5-5 and TRBJ2-3, reads DAGVTQSPTHLIKTRGQQVTLRCSPISGHKSVSWYQQVLGQGPQFIFQYYEKEERGRGNFPDRFSARQFPNYSSELNVNALLLGDSALYLCASSFRWSPRGTDTQYFGPGTRLTVL.

The gene calls are TRBV24-1 and TRBJ1-5; D not certain. The length of the CDR3 is 13 residues. Germline V gene sequence: CDR1 KGHDR, CDR2 SFDVKD. V lost 4 bases to trimming and J lost 4 bases, with 7 bases between them. As DNA, the CDR3 is TGTGCCACCAGTGAACACACGAATCAGCCCCAGCATTTT. It translates to CATSEHTNQPQHF.

This sequence joins TRBV27 and TRBJ1-5; D perhaps matches TRBD1 (6 bases). Germline CDR1 MNHEY, CDR2 SMNVEV (reference sequence). The CDR3 consists of 14 residues. V lost 5 bases and J lost 7, with 15 bases in between. The DNA of the CDR3 is TGTGCCAGCAGTCTAACAGGGAGGGGACAGCCCCAGCATTTT. Translating gives CASSLTGRGQPQHF.

The chain combines TRBV5-1 with TRBJ1-3; D is possibly TRBD1 (6 bases). This CDR3 comprises 15 residues. Germline values: CDR1 SGHRS, CDR2 YFSETQ. Trimming left V 3 bases short and J 2 bases short, with 12 bases between. The DNA for the CDR3 is TGCGCCAGCAGCTCAAATACAGGGACTGGAAACACCATATATTTT. It codes for CASSSNTGTGNTIYF.

The V call is TRBV7-2, the J call TRBJ2-7; 8 bases agree with TRBD2. This CDR3 is built from 15 residues. V was clipped by 1 base and J by 4 bases; unmatched bases: 6. CDR1 and CDR2 from the germline V gene are SGHTA and FQGNSA. CDR3 in amino acids: CASSLGQTGGYEQYF. The CDR3 DNA reads TGTGCCAGCAGCTTAGGACAGACGGGAGGGTACGAGCAGTACTTC.

This sequence joins TRBV5-4 and TRBJ2-5; D not resolved. V was cut by 4 bases and J by 3 bases, with 13 bases left in between. The CDR3 has 14 amino acids. Germline CDR1 is SGHNT and CDR2 is YYREEE (reference sequence). This CDR3 reads CASSVTGLKETQYF. CDR3 nucleotide sequence: TGTGCCAGCAGCGTAACCGGCCTGAAAGAGACCCAGTACTTC.